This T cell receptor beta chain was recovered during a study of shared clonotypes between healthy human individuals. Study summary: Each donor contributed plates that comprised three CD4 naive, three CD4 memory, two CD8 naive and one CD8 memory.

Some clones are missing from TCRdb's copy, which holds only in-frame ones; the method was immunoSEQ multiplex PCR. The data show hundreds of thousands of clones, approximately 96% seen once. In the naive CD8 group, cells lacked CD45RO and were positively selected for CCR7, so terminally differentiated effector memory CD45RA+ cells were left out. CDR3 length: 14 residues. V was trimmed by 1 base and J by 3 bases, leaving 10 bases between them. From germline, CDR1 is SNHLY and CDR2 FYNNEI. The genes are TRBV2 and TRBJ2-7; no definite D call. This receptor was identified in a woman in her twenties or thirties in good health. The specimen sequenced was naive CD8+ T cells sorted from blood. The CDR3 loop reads CASSEDLGYYEQYF. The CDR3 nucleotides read TGTGCCAGCAGTGAAGATCTGGGCTACTACGAGCAGTACTTC.